This T cell receptor beta chain is from a study of T cells in Graves' hyperthyroidism and ophthalmopathy. Across the whole study: Peripheral blood draws took place at initial diagnosis, ahead of any treatment.

TCR beta CDR3 sequences were amplified from RNA transcripts. First-round RT-PCR targeting the TCR CDR3 was performed with the HTBI primer set. TCRdb reprocessed the multiplex PCR reads via MiXCR and lists one record per CDR3 protein. Here the sample spans about 530,000 distinct CDR3 sequences, under 20% being singletons. This clonotype showed up many times. No antigen is known for it. Study findings and constraints: Peripheral blood also featured most of the thyroid clonotypes expanded above 0.001. Stable hyperthyroidism and ophthalmopathy were separated using 13 V-J signatures.

Clinical symptoms, serum thyroxine and TRAb, thyroid ultrasound and orbital computed tomography together formed the diagnostic basis. Trimming took 5 bases from V and 2 from J, leaving 15 bases between them. The V gene's germline CDR1 is MDHEN and CDR2 SYDVKM. The CDR3 contains 15 residues. The chain is built from TRBV28 and TRBJ1-1; a possible D gene is TRBD1 (5 bases). Sequenced input: blood. The receptor's source is a young woman with Graves' ophthalmopathy. CDR3 sequence reads: CASSLQTDGNTEAFF. In nucleotides, the CDR3 is TGTGCCAGCAGTCTCCAGACAGATGGAAACACTGAAGCTTTCTTT. Based on the CDR3 plus reference TRBV28 and TRBJ1-1, the full variable domain is DVKVTQSSRYLVKRTGEKVFLECVQDMDHENMFWYRQDPGLGLRLIYFSYDVKMKEKGDIPEGYSVSREKKERFSLILESASTNQTSMYLCASSLQTDGNTEAFFGQGTRLTVV.